This passage covers 22 T cell receptor beta chains from one sample sequenced in a study of shared clonotypes between healthy human individuals. TCRdb's table, derived via immunoSEQ multiplex PCR, lists solely in-frame clones and lacks some. The sample shows 2,500,000 or so clones, approximately 93% of them seen only once. Sequences were obtained from naive CD4+ T cells from PBMCs. The subset: CD45RA+ positively selected. Source of these receptors: a man younger than 35 in good health. Some clones in this sample may be carry-over from other donors' samples.

This clone has a handful of counts. The V call is TRBV4-2, the J call TRBJ1-2; 9 nucleotides line up with TRBD1. The germline V gene has CDR1 LGHNA and CDR2 YNFKEQ. Trimming removed 0 bases from V and 7 bases from J; junction bases left unmatched: 6. This CDR3 has 15 amino acids. CDR3 amino acids: CASSQDGTGLLGYTF. In DNA form, the CDR3 reads TGTGCCAGCAGCCAAGATGGGACAGGGTTGCTTGGCTACACCTTC.

This clone came up a few times. The V gene is TRBV28, the J gene TRBJ2-7; either TRBD1 or TRBD2 may fit D (6 bases each). Germline V lookup: CDR1 MDHEN, CDR2 SYDVKM. Trimming took off 2 bases at V and 0 bases at J, with 11 bases between the two ends. The CDR3 runs 15 residues. This chain's CDR3 is CASSLGGTTSYEQYF. CDR3 DNA: TGTGCCAGCAGTTTAGGCGGGACAACCTCCTACGAGCAGTACTTC.

This clone was found once. This chain links TRBV5-4 with TRBJ1-1; weak D call: TRBD1 (5 bases). Germline CDR1 reads SGHNT; CDR2 reads YYREEE (reference sequence). The CDR3 contains 16 residues. V was trimmed by 2 bases and J by 5 bases, leaving 19 bases between them. CDR3 DNA: TGTGCCAGCAGCTTCTCTTCCAGCTGGGGGGGGACTGAAGCTTTCTTT. Its translation is CASSFSSSWGGTEAFF.

The V and J genes are TRBV7-9 and TRBJ2-5; TRBD1 aligns across 9 bases. Trimming took 5 bases from V and 4 from J; bases not matched to a gene: 14. This CDR3 region has 17 residues. CDR1 SEHNR and CDR2 FQNEAQ come from the germline V gene (reference sequence). This CDR3 reads CASSPPMGQGLSETQYF. CDR3 nucleotide sequence: TGTGCCAGCAGCCCGCCGATGGGACAGGGTTTATCAGAGACCCAGTACTTC.

This sequence joins TRBV20-1 and TRBJ2-7; 10 nucleotides line up with TRBD1. This CDR3 is built from 11 residues. The germline gives CDR1 DFQATT, CDR2 SNEGSKA (reference sequence). J lost 5 bases, V lost 7 bases, and 2 bases had no gene match. CDR3 DNA: TGCAGTGTGGACAGGGGGAACGAGCAGTACTTC. Translated: CSVDRGNEQYF.

The chain has TRBV2 and TRBJ1-2; no definite D call. CDR3 size: 13 residues. V was pared by 4 bases and J by 6 bases, with 12 bases between. The germline V gene encodes CDR1 SNHLY and CDR2 FYNNEI. CDR3 amino acids: CASSVVKPNGYTF. In nucleotides, the CDR3 is TGTGCCAGCAGTGTAGTAAAGCCTAATGGCTACACCTTC.

V is TRBV19 and J is TRBJ2-4; D unclear. This CDR3 is 11 amino acids long. Germline V gene lookup returns CDR1 LNHDA and CDR2 SQIVND (reference sequence). Trimming removed 8 bases at V and 1 base at J, with 3 bases between. The CDR3 DNA reads as TGTGCCAGTTGGGCCAAAAACATTCAGTACTTC. It codes for CASWAKNIQYF.

The chain couples TRBV2 to TRBJ2-2; perhaps TRBD2 as D (6 bases). V was trimmed by 0 bases and J by 14 bases, leaving 13 bases between them. Per germline, CDR1 SNHLY and CDR2 FYNNEI. The CDR3 contains 13 residues. The CDR3 DNA reads TGTGCCAGCAGTGAAGCGGAGGAGGGGAATCTGTTTTTT. Its protein is CASSEAEEGNLFF.

V usage is TRBV5-8 and J usage is TRBJ2-5; D possibly corresponds to TRBD1 (7 bases). Germline CDR1 SGHTS, CDR2 YDEGEE. The germline V and J ends were trimmed by 2 bases and 5 bases, with 10 bases remaining between them. The CDR3 loop spans 13 amino acids. The CDR3 protein is CASSFPGGETQYF. CDR3 coding DNA: TGTGCCAGCAGCTTCCCAGGGGGGGAGACCCAGTACTTC.

CDR3 residues: CASRATGRSSYEQYF. CDR3 nucleotide sequence: TGTGCCAGTAGGGCTACAGGGAGAAGCTCCTACGAGCAGTACTTC. The V call is TRBV19, the J call TRBJ2-7; D possibly corresponds to TRBD1 (6 bases). The CDR3 is made up of 15 amino acids. V was clipped by 6 bases and J by 0 bases, with 15 bases between them. Germline CDR1 is LNHDA and CDR2 is SQIVND (reference sequence).

DNA for the CDR3: TGTGCCAGCAGTCGCGCAGGGTTTGAAGCTTTCTTT. Amino acid sequence: CASSRAGFEAFF. The V and J genes are TRBV28 and TRBJ1-1; maybe TRBD1 (5 bases). V lost 5 bases and J 7 bases, leaving 11 bases between the germline ends. Germline V gene data show CDR1 as MDHEN and CDR2 as SYDVKM. The CDR3 totals 12 residues.

Note on this clone: Other DNA sequences from this sample encode an identical CDR3 as well. The gene calls are TRBV5-4 and TRBJ2-5; perhaps TRBD2 as D (6 bases). Germline V gene data show CDR1 as SGHNT and CDR2 as YYREEE (reference sequence). V lost 2 bases and J 1 base, leaving 9 bases between the germline ends. This CDR3 is built from 14 residues. CDR3 sequence: CASSFGGTQETQYF. As DNA, the CDR3 is TGTGCCAGCAGCTTTGGGGGGACCCAAGAGACCCAGTACTTC.

The chain links TRBV6-4 to TRBJ2-2; the D is unclear. Looked up from germline, CDR1 is MRHNA and CDR2 is SNTAGT. The CDR3 totals 12 residues. V was trimmed by 2 bases and J by 7 bases, leaving 5 bases between them. The CDR3 nucleotides read TGTGCCAGCAGTGACGTCCGCGGGGAGCTGTTTTTT. The encoded protein is CASSDVRGELFF.

V is TRBV5-1 and J is TRBJ2-5; 7 nucleotides align to TRBD1. Germline lookup yields CDR1 SGHRS and CDR2 YFSETQ. The CDR3 is 16 amino acids. V shed 4 bases and J 1 base; nucleotides not matched to a gene: 10. In nucleotides, the CDR3 is TGCGCCAGCAGCACCGGGACAGCTTCGCCCCAAGAGACCCAGTACTTC. Residues: CASSTGTASPQETQYF.

The chain links TRBV6-5 to TRBJ1-1; D unclear. The CDR3 totals 14 residues. V lost 7 bases and J 5 bases, leaving 17 bases between the germline ends. Germline CDR1 is MNHEY and CDR2 is SVGAGI. CDR3 sequence reads: CASTRTGRRTEAFF. The CDR3 region has the DNA TGTGCCAGCACCCGAACGGGCAGGAGAACTGAAGCTTTCTTT.

The table lists this clone with a few counts. The J gene is TRBJ1-1, the V gene TRBV28; no clear D gene. The V end lost 5 bases, the J end lost 8 bases, and 9 bases lay between the germline ends. The CDR3 is 11 amino acids. Germline lookup yields CDR1 MDHEN and CDR2 SYDVKM. The CDR3 here is CASSPIGEAFF. In nucleotides, the CDR3 is TGTGCCAGCAGTCCCATAGGGGAAGCTTTCTTT.

This rearrangement joins TRBV7-8 to TRBJ2-7; no definite D call. Germline CDR1 reads SGHVS; CDR2 reads FQNEAQ. V was shortened by 3 bases and J by 1 base, with 16 bases between the two germline ends. The CDR3 totals 16 residues. For the CDR3, the DNA is TGTGCCAGCAGCTTCGTCTCTGTCCGGTTTTCCTACGAGCAGTACTTC. Protein product: CASSFVSVRFSYEQYF.

The gene calls are TRBV5-6 and TRBJ2-2; TRBD2 matches at 8 bases. J gave up 6 bases and V 1 base, and 5 bases lay outside the gene matches. Looked up from germline, CDR1 is SGHDT and CDR2 is YYEEEE. This CDR3 region has 15 residues. CDR3 in amino acids: CASSLPGREAGELFF. CDR3 DNA sequence: TGTGCCAGCAGCTTGCCGGGGCGGGAGGCCGGGGAGCTGTTTTTT.

This clone was seen a handful of times. V usage is TRBV28 and J usage is TRBJ1-5; possible D gene TRBD1, 5 bases. The CDR3 sequence is 15 residues long. V was clipped by 8 bases and J by 1 base, with 15 bases between them. Per the germline V gene, CDR1 is MDHEN and CDR2 is SYDVKM. The CDR3 is CASQGQGGSNQPQHF. Written as DNA, the CDR3 is TGTGCCAGCCAAGGCCAGGGAGGAAGCAATCAGCCCCAGCATTTT.

The chain is built from TRBV7-3 and TRBJ2-6; D ambiguous. This CDR3 is built from 17 residues. V lost 2 bases and J lost 0, with 11 bases in between. CDR1 and CDR2 from the germline V gene are SGHTA and FQGTGA. The CDR3 DNA reads TGTGCCAGCAGCTTACTGGCTAAGAGCTCTGGGGCCAACGTCCTGACTTTC. Its translation: CASSLLAKSSGANVLTF. The full variable domain, rest sourced from reference TRBV7-3 and TRBJ2-6, is GAGVSQTPSNKVTEKGKYVELRCDPISGHTALYWYRQSLGQGPEFLIYFQGTGAADDSGLPNDRFFAVRPEGSVSTLKIQRTERGDSAVYLCASSLLAKSSGANVLTFGAGSRLTVL.

This clone has just a few counts. This chain uses TRBV5-1 with TRBJ1-1; D remains ambiguous. Per germline, CDR1 SGHRS and CDR2 YFSETQ. The CDR3 sequence is 14 residues long. Trimming took 0 bases from V and 5 from J, leaving 11 bases between them. This CDR3 reads CASSLGSKVTEAFF. The CDR3 DNA reads TGCGCCAGCAGCTTGGGATCGAAGGTGACTGAAGCTTTCTTT.

The chain recombines TRBV6-1 with TRBJ1-4; D is uncertain. CDR3 length: 14 amino acids. The germline V gene has CDR1 MNHNS and CDR2 SASEGT. Trimming pared 7 bases from V and 8 bases from J, leaving 17 bases between. As DNA, the CDR3 is TGTGCCAGCACGGGCCTCCTATCAGGCGAAAAACTGTTTTTT. This encodes CASTGLLSGEKLFF.